Reported below is one T cell receptor (beta chain). The CDR3 sequence is 15 residues long. V was pared by 3 bases and J by 2 bases, with 13 bases between. The V gene's germline CDR1 is GTSNPN and CDR2 SVGIG (reference sequence). This sample is drawn from a study of CD8 T cells in Susac syndrome. RNA amounts of 0.5 to 1 ug underwent reverse transcription with random hexamers. Across 54 Vbeta and 13 Jbeta, TCR beta CDR3 was amplified with immunoSEQ multiplex PCR. TCRdb called the immunoSEQ multiplex PCR reads again in MiXCR, with one record for every CDR3 protein. The sample records tens of thousands of distinct CDR3 sequences, around 94% being singletons. TCR beta was sequenced from blood CD8+ and CD4+ T cells. Controls matched for sex and age were healthy donors. The CD8+ and CD4+ T cells were isolated magnetically using a negative isolation approach, whereas the TEMRA cells were enriched by FACS.

The sequencing input was CD8+ T cells from PBMCs. The TCR sequence derives from a human donor in good health. The chain combines TRBV30 with TRBJ1-4; D perhaps matches TRBD1 (5 bases). The CDR3: CAWSQIRATNEKLFF. CDR3 nucleotides: TGTGCCTGGAGCCAAATCAGGGCTACTAATGAAAAACTGTTTTTT.